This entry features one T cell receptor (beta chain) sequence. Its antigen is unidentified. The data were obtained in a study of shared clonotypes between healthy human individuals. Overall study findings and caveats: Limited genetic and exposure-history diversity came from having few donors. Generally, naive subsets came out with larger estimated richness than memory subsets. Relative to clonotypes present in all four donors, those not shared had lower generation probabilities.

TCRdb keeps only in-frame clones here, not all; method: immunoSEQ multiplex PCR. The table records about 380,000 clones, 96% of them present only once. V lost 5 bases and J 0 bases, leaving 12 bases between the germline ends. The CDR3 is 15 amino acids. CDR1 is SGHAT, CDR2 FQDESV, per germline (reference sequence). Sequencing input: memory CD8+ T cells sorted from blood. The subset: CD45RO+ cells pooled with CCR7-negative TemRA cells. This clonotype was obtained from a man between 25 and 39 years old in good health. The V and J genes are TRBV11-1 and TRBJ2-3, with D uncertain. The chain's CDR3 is CASSPLPPSTDTQYF. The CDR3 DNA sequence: TGTGCCAGCAGCCCTCTACCTCCTAGCACAGATACGCAGTATTTT. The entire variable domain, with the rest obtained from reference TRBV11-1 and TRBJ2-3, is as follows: EAEVAQSPRYKITEKSQAVAFWCDPISGHATLYWYRQILGQGPELLVQFQDESVVDDSQLPKDRFSAERLKGVDSTLKIQPAELGDSAMYLCASSPLPPSTDTQYFGPGTRLTVL.